Each of the 26 T cell receptor beta chains below was sequenced from the same sample in a study of blood T cell repertoires in COVID-19. The method was immunoSEQ multiplex PCR; TCRdb's version includes in-frame clones alone and lacks a portion of them. The top ten clones hold less than 20% of a sample with around 59,000 clones, 70% to 75% of them seen once. The sample comprised peripheral blood. The source is a woman aged 45-65 years with active or convalescent COVID-19.

Only a few counts were recorded for this clone. V and J are TRBV3-1 (or the pseudogene TRBV3-2) and TRBJ2-7, with 11 bases identical to TRBD1. CDR3 length: 16 amino acids. V gave up 0 bases and J gave up 0 bases; unmatched junction bases: 1. CDR1 LGHDT and CDR2 YNNKEL come from the germline V gene (reference sequence). The CDR3 protein is CASSQEGQGGSYEQYF. The CDR3 nucleotides read TGTGCCAGCAGCCAAGAGGGACAGGGGGGCTCCTACGAGCAGTACTTC.

This chain joins TRBV4-2 and TRBJ2-1, with 8 bases lining up with TRBD2. CDR3 length: 17 residues. With 1 base clipped from V and 8 bases from J, the junction kept 13 bases outside the gene matches. In germline, CDR1 is LGHNA, CDR2 YNFKEQ. In nucleotides, the CDR3 is TGTGCCAGCAGCCAAGGCGCCGGGAGGGGAGGTAGCGATGAGCAGTTCTTC. Protein sequence: CASSQGAGRGGSDEQFF.

This chain connects TRBV28 to TRBJ1-1, with a tentative D call TRBD1 (6 bases). From germline, CDR1 is MDHEN and CDR2 SYDVKM. The V end lost 4 bases, the J end lost 3 bases, and 21 bases lay between the germline ends. The CDR3 spans 17 residues. Here the CDR3 reads CASSSWTVAGVDTEAFF. DNA of the CDR3: TGTGCCAGCAGTTCGTGGACAGTAGCAGGTGTGGACACTGAAGCTTTCTTT.

The chain recombines TRBV10-3 with TRBJ1-5, with a tentative D call TRBD1 (6 bases). The CDR3 totals 15 residues. With 8 bases removed from V and 0 bases from J, the gap between germline ends came to 14 bases. The V gene's germline CDR1 is ENHRY and CDR2 SYGVKD. In DNA form, the CDR3 reads TGTGCCATCGCCCGGGACACCTATAGCAATCAGCCCCAGCATTTT. Its translation is CAIARDTYSNQPQHF.

This clone came up once. The rearrangement uses TRBV7-2 and TRBJ1-4; D is unresolved. Per germline, CDR1 SGHTA and CDR2 FQGNSA. Trimming left V 1 base short and J 0 bases short, with 9 bases between. The CDR3 has 16 residues. CDR3: CASSLGQYATNEKLFF. In nucleotides, the CDR3 is TGTGCCAGCAGCTTAGGGCAGTATGCAACTAATGAAAAACTGTTTTTT.

The rearrangement uses TRBV19 and TRBJ2-1, with 8 bases matching TRBD2. The CDR3 extends over 13 amino acids. Germline assignment: CDR1 LNHDA and CDR2 SQIVND (reference sequence). V trimming: 7 bases; J trimming: 9 bases; junction bases outside the gene matches: 8. The chain's CDR3 is CASNKREWSEQFF. The CDR3 DNA sequence: TGTGCCAGTAATAAGCGGGAGTGGAGTGAGCAGTTCTTC.

This chain uses TRBV27 with TRBJ2-5, with 9 positions matching TRBD1. After removal of 3 bases from V and 5 bases from J, the junction contained 4 bases not matched to a gene. Germline CDR1 and CDR2: MNHEY and SMNVEV (reference sequence). There are 14 residues in the CDR3. The CDR3 coding sequence is TGTGCCAGCAGTTTTGGGACAGGGCTTGAGACCCAGTACTTC. Protein product: CASSFGTGLETQYF.

The chain is built from TRBV7-9 and TRBJ2-1, with D perhaps matching TRBD1 (5 bases). CDR1 is SEHNR and CDR2 is FQNEAQ in the germline V gene (reference sequence). Trimming shortened V by 5 bases and J by 0 bases, and 14 bases separated the two germline ends. The CDR3 has 16 residues. CDR3 amino acids: CASSPEDGHSYNEQFF. The CDR3 DNA follows: TGTGCCAGCAGCCCCGAGGACGGACACTCCTACAATGAGCAGTTCTTC.

The chain couples TRBV15 to TRBJ2-1; 8 bases match TRBD1. Germline CDR1 and CDR2: LNHNV and YYDKDF (reference sequence). V was clipped by 1 base and J by 7 bases; unmatched bases: 9. CDR3 length: 16 amino acids. The chain's CDR3 is CATSRGFTGGGNEQFF. CDR3 DNA sequence: TGTGCCACCAGCAGAGGCTTTACAGGGGGTGGGAATGAGCAGTTCTTC.

The chain combines TRBV2 with TRBJ2-4; D is perhaps TRBD2 (5 bases). Germline V lookup: CDR1 SNHLY, CDR2 FYNNEI. The CDR3 is 14 residues long. Trimming removed 4 bases from V and 0 bases from J, with 7 bases in between. In DNA form, the CDR3 reads TGTGCCAGCAGTGGTGGACTAGCCAAAAACATTCAGTACTTC. It is translated as CASSGGLAKNIQYF. Full variable domain (missing parts from reference TRBV2 and TRBJ2-4): EPEVTQTPSHQVTQMGQEVILRCVPISNHLYFYWYRQILGQKVEFLVSFYNNEISEKSEIFDDQFSVERPDGSNFTLKIRSTKLEDSAMYFCASSGGLAKNIQYFGAGTRLSVL.

V usage is TRBV6-6 and J usage is TRBJ2-3; 7 nucleotides line up with TRBD2. V was pared by 6 bases and J by 2 bases, with 8 bases of the junction left unmatched. The CDR3 contains 15 residues. CDR1 is MNHNY, CDR2 SVGAGI, per germline (reference sequence). The CDR3 loop reads CASRTGGWITDTQYF. Written as DNA, the CDR3 is TGTGCCAGCAGAACGGGGGGATGGATCACAGATACGCAGTATTTT.

This clone was seen just once. The CDR3 region has the DNA TGTGCCAGCAGTGCCCAACAGGGGGTCGGGGCCAACGTCCTGACTTTC. It specifies CASSAQQGVGANVLTF. The gene calls are TRBV6-4 and TRBJ2-6; 8 nucleotides align to TRBD1. V was clipped by 4 bases and J by 4 bases; unmatched bases: 6. The CDR3 is made up of 16 amino acids. In germline, CDR1 is MRHNA, CDR2 SNTAGT.

The chain recombines TRBV10-3 with TRBJ2-3, with 7 bases that match TRBD2. Germline CDR1 ENHRY, CDR2 SYGVKD. This CDR3 is 15 amino acids long. V dropped 4 bases and J dropped 1; count of bases not matched to a gene: 5. CDR3 coding DNA: TGTGCCATCAGTGTCCGAGCGGGGCGCACAGATACGCAGTATTTT. Translation gives CAISVRAGRTDTQYF.

V gene TRBV10-3 combines with J gene TRBJ2-5; D unresolved. V lost 3 bases to trimming and J lost 5 bases, with 4 bases between them. CDR1 is ENHRY, CDR2 SYGVKD, per germline. This CDR3 has 11 residues. CDR3 coding DNA: TGTGCCATCAGTGATCGGGAGACCCAGTACTTC. It codes for CAISDRETQYF.

The chain carries TRBV5-8 and TRBJ1-6; D perhaps matches TRBD1 (6 bases). The CDR3 contains 16 residues. Germline V gene sequence: CDR1 SGHTS, CDR2 YDEGEE. V gave up 6 bases and J gave up 2 bases, with 15 bases separating them. CDR3 DNA sequence: TGTGCCAGCAAAGAACGCGGGGGCCCCTATAATTCACCCCTCCACTTT. It encodes CASKERGGPYNSPLHF.

This chain connects TRBV6-5 to TRBJ1-5; D is perhaps TRBD1 (5 bases). The germline V gene encodes CDR1 MNHEY and CDR2 SVGAGI. Between the trimmed V and J ends, which lost 7 bases and 3 bases, there was a span of 13 bases. The CDR3 runs 14 residues. DNA for the CDR3: TGTGCCAGCATCTCGGGGGGAATCAATCAGCCCCAGCATTTT. Its protein product is CASISGGINQPQHF.

The CDR3 loop is CSVEAGGEAFF. The CDR3 region has the DNA TGCAGCGTTGAAGCGGGCGGGGAAGCTTTCTTT. The chain combines TRBV29-1 with TRBJ1-1; D remains unclear. From germline, CDR1 is SQVTM and CDR2 ANQGSEA. This CDR3 has 11 residues. V shed 1 base and J shed 8 bases, with 8 bases lying between them. Together with reference TRBV29-1 and TRBJ1-1, the CDR3 gives the full variable domain: SAVISQKPSRDICQRGTSLTIQCQVDSQVTMMFWYRQQPGQSLTLIATANQGSEATYESGFVIDKFPISRPNLTFSTLTVSNMSPEDSSIYLCSVEAGGEAFFGQGTRLTVV.

The chain uses TRBV21-1 and TRBJ2-3; TRBD2, the table's D call, was not compared with the DNA. TRBV21-1 is reported as a pseudogene. The CDR3 spans 15 residues. The CDR3 protein is CASSKGGGGTDTQYF. Here the CDR3 DNA reads TGTGCCAGCAGCAAAGGAGGGGGGGGCACCGATACGCAGTATTTT.

This chain links TRBV5-8 with TRBJ2-3; TRBD1 matches at 7 bases. The CDR3 extends over 14 amino acids. CDR1 and CDR2 from the germline V gene are SGHTS and YDEGEE. The trim removed 4 bases at V and 2 bases at J, leaving 4 bases unmatched. CDR3 sequence: CASSTGQITDTQYF. In DNA form, the CDR3 reads TGTGCCAGCAGCACGGGACAGATCACAGATACGCAGTATTTT.

The chain uses TRBV28 and TRBJ1-5; no clear D. CDR1 is MDHEN and CDR2 is SYDVKM in the germline V gene. Trimming pared 2 bases from V and 1 base from J, leaving 12 bases between. This CDR3 region has 16 residues. The DNA for the CDR3 is TGTGCCAGCAGTTTACGCGGCGGGTTGAGCAATCAGCCCCAGCATTTT. Translating gives CASSLRGGLSNQPQHF.

This clone appeared a few times. The chain links TRBV19 to TRBJ2-5; 7 bases map to TRBD1. This CDR3 has 15 residues. V dropped 6 bases and J dropped 2; count of bases not matched to a gene: 9. Germline loops: CDR1 LNHDA, CDR2 SQIVND (reference sequence). The CDR3 loop reads CASRTTGVQQETQYF. CDR3 nucleotides: TGTGCCAGTAGAACCACAGGGGTTCAGCAAGAGACCCAGTACTTC.

This chain uses TRBV2 with TRBJ1-1; the D gene is possibly TRBD1 (5 bases). The CDR3 length is 14 residues. Trimming took off 4 bases at V and 5 bases at J, with 14 bases between the two ends. Germline CDR1 and CDR2: SNHLY and FYNNEI. The CDR3 bases are TGTGCCAGCAGTGTTGCTGGGGGAGGGACTGAAGCTTTCTTT. Translating gives CASSVAGGGTEAFF.

The CDR3 loop reads CASSPSRLAGRPRHNEQFF. The CDR3 region has the DNA TGTGCCAGTAGTCCATCCCGACTAGCGGGAAGACCGAGGCACAATGAGCAGTTCTTC. J is TRBJ2-1 and V is TRBV19; TRBD2 agrees at 11 bases. The V segment lost 5 bases and the J segment 5 bases; nucleotides outside the gene matches: 17. Germline CDR1 reads LNHDA; CDR2 reads SQIVND (reference sequence). This CDR3 contains 19 residues.

This rearrangement joins TRBV12-3 or TRBV12-4 to TRBJ2-5, with a weak D call TRBD2 (5 bases). The CDR3 extends over 13 amino acids. Trimming took 1 base from V and 7 from J, leaving 10 bases between them. CDR3 DNA: TGTGCCAGCAGTTTAGTTAGCGACGGGACCCAGTACTTC. It translates to CASSLVSDGTQYF.

The V and J genes are TRBV5-4 and TRBJ1-1; 9 nucleotides align to TRBD1. V shed 4 bases, J shed 4 bases, and the junction held 2 bases outside the gene matches. Germline CDR1 and CDR2: SGHNT and YYREEE (reference sequence). This CDR3 region has 13 residues. The chain's CDR3 is CASSMTGGTEAFF. In DNA, the CDR3 is TGTGCCAGCAGCATGACAGGGGGCACTGAAGCTTTCTTT.

This chain connects TRBV30 to TRBJ1-1; 8 bases map to TRBD1. V lost 3 bases to trimming and J lost 0 bases; unmatched junction nucleotides: 12. Germline CDR1 reads GTSNPN; CDR2 reads SVGIG (reference sequence). CDR3 size: 17 residues. CDR3 DNA sequence: TGTGCCTGGAGGAACGGGCGAACAGGGGGAATGAACACTGAAGCTTTCTTT. Translating gives CAWRNGRTGGMNTEAFF.